This TCR beta chain was identified in a study of T cell responses to AZD1222 COVID-19 vaccine. The study's findings and limits: In a largely white British group with more females than males, clonal diversity was possibly underestimated.

V lost 2 bases and J 4 bases, leaving 8 bases between the germline ends. Germline V gene data show CDR1 as LGHNT and CDR2 as FRNRAP. The CDR3 has 13 residues. Repertoires were generated with immunoSEQ multiplex PCR, while TCRdb's copy carries only in-frame clones and drops some. This sample yields about 28,000 clones, of which over 75% are seen a single time; roughly 6% belongs to the top ten. Points on this clone: Its specificity is not known.

The material sequenced was peripheral blood, taken on day 0 of AZD1222 vaccination. This sequence joins TRBV12-5 and TRBJ1-1; D not resolved. The source of this sequence is an adult in good health. CDR3 in amino acids: CASGLSSGTEAFF. CDR3 in DNA: TGTGCTAGTGGTTTGAGTTCGGGCACTGAAGCTTTCTTT.